Shown below are 27 T cell receptor beta chains from a single sample sequenced in a study of T cell changes during pregnancy in multiple sclerosis. Here immunoSEQ multiplex PCR was the method, and the copy in TCRdb shows in-frame clones only, minus some. Here the sample spans roughly 87,000 clones, roughly nine tenths being singletons. The specimen comprised PBMCs, sampled in the first trimester of pregnancy. These receptors came from a female donor in good health, serving as a control in a pregnancy study. Some clones in this sample may be carry-over from other donors' samples.

The chain employs TRBV7-7 and TRBJ2-3, with 7 positions matching TRBD2. Germline CDR1 and CDR2: SSHAT and FNYEAQ (reference sequence). Losses at the gene ends were 5 bases for V and 1 base for J; bases not matched to a gene: 3. The CDR3 sequence is 14 residues long. In DNA, the CDR3 is TGTGCCAGCAGCCCCGGACTAGGCACAGATACGCAGTATTTT. It specifies CASSPGLGTDTQYF.

The rearrangement links TRBV4-1 to TRBJ2-5; TRBD1 is a possible D gene (6 bases). Germline values: CDR1 MGHRA, CDR2 YSYEKL. CDR3 length: 15 amino acids. Trimming pared 4 bases from V and 0 bases from J, leaving 12 bases between. The CDR3 DNA reads as TGCGCCAGCAGCCGACGCCAGGGGTACCAAGAGACCCAGTACTTC. This translates into CASSRRQGYQETQYF.

This clone is a singleton in its sample. V usage is TRBV7-9 and J usage is TRBJ2-5; TRBD2 matches at 10 bases. Germline CDR1 SEHNR, CDR2 FQNEAQ (reference sequence). The CDR3 runs to 17 residues. V was clipped by 2 bases and J by 5 bases; unmatched bases: 11. This CDR3 reads CASSLLLLAGVVETQYF. The CDR3 nucleotides are TGTGCCAGCAGCTTACTTCTCCTAGCGGGAGTGGTGGAGACCCAGTACTTC.

The rearrangement uses TRBV6-5 and TRBJ2-1; TRBD2 is a possible D gene (6 bases). CDR1 and CDR2 (germline): MNHEY, SVGAGI. The CDR3 runs to 15 residues. Trimming cost V 3 bases and J 0 bases, with 9 bases left between them. The CDR3, as DNA: TGTGCCAGCAGTTATTCCGGGGGCTCCTACAATGAGCAGTTCTTC. Its translation: CASSYSGGSYNEQFF.

The CDR3: CASSEGRRQYQETQYF. The CDR3 nucleotides read TGTGCCAGCAGTGAAGGTCGGAGGCAGTACCAAGAGACCCAGTACTTC. The chain employs TRBV25-1 and TRBJ2-5, with TRBD2 as a possible D gene (5 bases). The CDR3 is made up of 16 amino acids. The V gene's germline CDR1 is MGHDK and CDR2 SYGVNS. V lost 2 bases to trimming and J lost 0 bases, with 13 bases between them.

This clone was seen only once. The rearrangement links TRBV6-5 to TRBJ2-3, with a possible D match to TRBD2 (7 bases). V lost 2 bases to trimming and J lost 5 bases, with 14 bases between them. CDR3 length equals 15 residues. The germline V gene encodes CDR1 MNHEY and CDR2 SVGAGI. DNA of the CDR3: TGTGCCAGCAGTTACAGGGGGGGGCGGGGAGATACGCAGTATTTT. It specifies CASSYRGGRGDTQYF.

This chain joins TRBV27 and TRBJ2-7; TRBD2 matches at 13 bases. Germline lookup yields CDR1 MNHEY and CDR2 SMNVEV (reference sequence). Trimming took 4 bases from V and 2 from J; bases not matched to a gene: 5. The CDR3 is made up of 16 amino acids. CDR3 amino acids: CASSSLGLAGTYEQYF. The CDR3 nucleotides are TGTGCCAGCAGTTCGTTGGGACTAGCGGGAACCTACGAGCAGTACTTC.

The V and J genes are TRBV28 and TRBJ2-7; tentatively, D is TRBD1 (7 bases). The CDR3 loop spans 15 amino acids. Trimming stripped 5 bases from V and 7 bases from J, with 21 bases between. CDR1 is MDHEN and CDR2 is SYDVKM in the germline V gene. CDR3: CASSPGDSGGVEQYF. Written as DNA, the CDR3 is TGTGCCAGCAGTCCTGGGGACAGCGGAGGGGTGGAGCAGTACTTC.

The rearrangement uses TRBV21-1 and TRBJ2-7; TRBD2 was called by the table and not checked on the DNA. TRBV21-1 constitutes a pseudogene. The CDR3 totals 15 residues. The CDR3 region has the DNA TGTGCCAACCCCCGTGGGACTTTTCACTCCTACGAGCAGTACTTC. Its translation: CANPRGTFHSYEQYF.

V usage is TRBV5-6 and J usage is TRBJ2-1; 14 bases are shared with TRBD2. Per the germline V gene, CDR1 is SGHDT and CDR2 is YYEEEE. V dropped 1 base and J dropped 7; count of bases not matched to a gene: 10. The CDR3 consists of 18 residues. Here the CDR3 reads CASSLLGAGTSGSNEQFF. CDR3 coding DNA: TGTGCCAGCAGCTTGCTGGGGGCCGGGACTAGCGGGAGTAATGAGCAGTTCTTC.

The V call is TRBV7-6, the J call TRBJ2-7, with D possibly matching TRBD1 (6 bases). The CDR3 spans 14 residues. V was shortened by 4 bases and J by 4 bases, with 14 bases between the two germline ends. Germline V gene data show CDR1 as SGHVS and CDR2 as FNYEAQ. CDR3 loop: CASSSNQGSYEQYF. CDR3 bases: TGTGCCAGCAGCTCCAACCAGGGGTCGTACGAGCAGTACTTC.

V usage is TRBV19 and J usage is TRBJ2-3, with 12 positions matching TRBD2. Per the germline V gene, CDR1 is LNHDA and CDR2 is SQIVND (reference sequence). The CDR3 covers 20 residues. J lost 1 base, V lost 5 bases, and 16 bases had no gene match. The CDR3 sequence: CASSRDHLAGGPGGTDTQYF. CDR3 bases: TGTGCCAGTAGTCGCGACCATCTAGCGGGAGGGCCTGGGGGCACAGATACGCAGTATTTT.

This clone was recorded once. V is TRBV18 and J is TRBJ2-7; 10 positions match TRBD1. V lost 5 bases and J lost 2; bases outside the gene matches: 6. The CDR3 length is 15 residues. Germline CDR1 KGHSH, CDR2 LQKENI. CDR3 bases: TGTGCCAGCTCAGGTGGACAGGGGGGGGCCTACGAGCAGTACTTC. It specifies CASSGGQGGAYEQYF.

The chain has TRBV5-4 and TRBJ1-1; 8 bases are a match to TRBD1. The V and J ends lost 4 bases and 1 base, in that order; junction bases with no gene match: 6. Germline assignment: CDR1 SGHNT and CDR2 YYREEE (reference sequence). This CDR3 spans 15 amino acids. The CDR3 bases are TGTGCCAGCAGCCCCAGGGGGCTGGCGAACACTGAAGCTTTCTTT. Amino acid sequence: CASSPRGLANTEAFF.

The chain uses TRBV11-2 and TRBJ2-5; 7 nucleotides align to TRBD1. CDR1 is SGHAT, CDR2 FQNNGV, per germline. There are 16 residues in the CDR3. With 2 bases clipped from V and 1 base from J, the junction kept 7 bases outside the gene matches. This CDR3 is CASSLLGGTTQETQYF. CDR3 in DNA: TGTGCCAGCAGCTTACTAGGGGGCACGACCCAAGAGACCCAGTACTTC.

This clone was detected a few times. This chain connects TRBV6-4 to TRBJ2-1; weak D call: TRBD2 (5 bases). Per the germline V gene, CDR1 is MRHNA and CDR2 is SNTAGT. The CDR3 runs 13 residues. The V end was cut by 5 bases, the J end by 0 bases, with 5 bases between. The CDR3 is CASSTSSYNEQFF. The CDR3 bases are TGTGCCAGCAGTACTAGCTCCTACAATGAGCAGTTCTTC.

The genes are TRBV6-1 and TRBJ1-5; TRBD1 is a possible D gene (6 bases). The CDR3 is made up of 15 amino acids. Germline CDR1 and CDR2: MNHNS and SASEGT. Trimming took off 5 bases at V and 1 base at J, with 12 bases between the two ends. CDR3 coding DNA: TGTGCCAGCAGTACTACAGGGATAAGCAATCAGCCCCAGCATTTT. Translated: CASSTTGISNQPQHF.

The rearrangement joins TRBV11-2 to TRBJ2-1; D may be TRBD1 (5 bases). Trimming removed 5 bases at V and 0 bases at J, with 11 bases between. The CDR3 runs 15 residues. CDR1 is SGHAT, CDR2 FQNNGV, per germline. The CDR3 spells CASSPVQGSYNEQFF. CDR3 nucleotide sequence: TGTGCCAGCAGCCCGGTTCAGGGCTCCTACAATGAGCAGTTCTTC.

The V gene is TRBV18, the J gene TRBJ2-5; TRBD1 matches at 10 bases. This CDR3 is built from 14 residues. V lost 3 bases to trimming and J lost 5 bases; unmatched junction nucleotides: 3. Germline V lookup: CDR1 KGHSH, CDR2 LQKENI. CDR3 residues: CASSPGTGVETQYF. The CDR3 DNA is TGTGCCAGCTCACCGGGGACAGGGGTGGAGACCCAGTACTTC.

Worth noting for this clone: This sample includes further DNA sequences coding for the same CDR3. V and J are TRBV4-3 and TRBJ2-7; possible D gene TRBD2, 6 bases. V lost 1 base, J lost 10 bases, and 20 bases lay in between. Germline V gene sequence: CDR1 LGHNA, CDR2 YSLEER. The CDR3 contains 15 residues. CDR3 DNA: TGCGCCAGCAGCCAAGGACCTTCGGGGGACTGGGAACAGTACTTC. Translating it yields CASSQGPSGDWEQYF.

The chain employs TRBV13 and TRBJ1-6; D perhaps matches TRBD1 (6 bases). The CDR3 sequence is 15 residues long. Germline CDR1 and CDR2: PRHDT and FYEKMQ (reference sequence). Between the trimmed V and J ends, which lost 4 bases and 14 bases, there was a span of 21 bases. The CDR3 nucleotides read TGTGCCAGCAGCTCTAACACAGGGCAAGGTGTAACCCTCCACTTT. It yields the protein CASSSNTGQGVTLHF.

This chain uses TRBV4-2 with TRBJ1-4; D is unclear. Germline CDR1 LGHNA, CDR2 YNFKEQ. CDR3 length equals 16 residues. Deletions cut 5 bases from V and 0 bases from J, with 13 bases between. In DNA form, the CDR3 reads TGTGCCAGCAGCTTCGCCCTACAGTCAACTAATGAAAAACTGTTTTTT. It specifies CASSFALQSTNEKLFF.

The chain recombines TRBV5-1 with TRBJ1-5, with D perhaps TRBD1 (6 bases). Germline V gives CDR1 SGHRS, CDR2 YFSETQ. The CDR3 extends over 15 amino acids. The V end lost 3 bases, the J end lost 2 bases, and 12 bases lay between the germline ends. CDR3 loop: CASSSTGRGNQPQHF. As DNA, the CDR3 is TGCGCCAGCAGCTCAACAGGGAGGGGCAATCAGCCCCAGCATTTT. The full variable domain, completed using reference TRBV5-1 and TRBJ1-5, is KAGVTQTPRYLIKTRGQQVTLSCSPISGHRSVSWYQQTPGQGLQFLFEYFSETQRNKGNFPGRFSGRQFSNSRSEMNVSTLELGDSALYLCASSSTGRGNQPQHFGDGTRLSIL.

This chain connects TRBV6-5 to TRBJ1-2, with 8 positions matching TRBD1. The CDR3 is 15 residues long. Trimming at V came to 0 bases and at J to 8 bases, leaving 8 bases not matched to a gene. Germline values: CDR1 MNHEY, CDR2 SVGAGI. CDR3: CASSYSFTGGYGYTF. Here the CDR3 DNA reads TGTGCCAGCAGTTACTCGTTCACAGGGGGGTACGGCTACACCTTC.

The chain has TRBV7-8 and TRBJ2-7; D might be TRBD2 (5 bases). The germline gives CDR1 SGHVS, CDR2 FQNEAQ. The germline V and J ends were trimmed by 4 bases and 3 bases, with 10 bases remaining between them. This CDR3 spans 13 amino acids. CDR3: CASSSRGIYEQYF. DNA for the CDR3: TGTGCCAGCAGCTCTCGGGGAATCTACGAGCAGTACTTC.

The chain couples TRBV11-2 to TRBJ2-7, with 14 nucleotides matching TRBD2. With 5 bases clipped from V and 9 bases from J, the junction kept 15 bases outside the gene matches. Looked up from germline, CDR1 is SGHAT and CDR2 is FQNNGV. The CDR3 has 17 amino acids. CDR3 residues: CASSLLTSGRAPFAQYF. Here the CDR3 DNA reads TGTGCCAGCAGCCTACTGACTAGCGGGAGGGCGCCTTTTGCGCAGTACTTC.

The rearrangement joins TRBV5-5 to TRBJ2-1; 11 positions agree with TRBD2. The CDR3 runs 15 residues. CDR1 is SGHKS, CDR2 YYEKEE, per germline (reference sequence). Germline trimming cut 0 bases from V and 5 bases from J; bases unmatched to any gene: 1. The CDR3 DNA sequence: TGTGCCAGCAGCTTGGCTAGCGGGAGGAACAATGAGCAGTTCTTC. This encodes CASSLASGRNNEQFF.